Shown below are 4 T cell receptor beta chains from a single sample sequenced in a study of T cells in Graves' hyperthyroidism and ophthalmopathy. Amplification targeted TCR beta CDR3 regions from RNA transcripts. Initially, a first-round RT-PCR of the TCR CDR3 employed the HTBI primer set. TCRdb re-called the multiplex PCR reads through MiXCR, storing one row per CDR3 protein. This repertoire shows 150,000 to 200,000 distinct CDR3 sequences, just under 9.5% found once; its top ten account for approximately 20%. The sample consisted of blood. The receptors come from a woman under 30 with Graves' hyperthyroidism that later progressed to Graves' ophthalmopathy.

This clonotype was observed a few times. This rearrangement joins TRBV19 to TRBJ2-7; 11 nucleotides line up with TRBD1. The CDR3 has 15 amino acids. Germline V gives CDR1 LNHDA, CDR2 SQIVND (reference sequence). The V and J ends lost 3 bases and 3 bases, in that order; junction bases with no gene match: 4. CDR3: CASSIGTGGIYEQYF. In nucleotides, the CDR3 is TGTGCCAGTAGTATCGGGACAGGGGGGATCTACGAGCAGTACTTC.

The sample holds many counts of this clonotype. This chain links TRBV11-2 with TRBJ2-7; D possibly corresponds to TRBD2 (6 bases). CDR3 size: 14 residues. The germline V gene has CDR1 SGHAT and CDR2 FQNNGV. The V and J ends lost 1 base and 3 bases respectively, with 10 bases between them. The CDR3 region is CASSLAGEGYEQYF. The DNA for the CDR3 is TGTGCCAGCAGCTTAGCGGGAGAGGGCTACGAGCAGTACTTC.

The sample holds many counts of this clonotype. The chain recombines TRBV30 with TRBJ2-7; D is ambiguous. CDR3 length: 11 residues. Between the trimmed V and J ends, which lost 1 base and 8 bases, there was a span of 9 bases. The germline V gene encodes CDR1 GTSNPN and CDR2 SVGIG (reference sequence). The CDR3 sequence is CAWSDFRKQYF. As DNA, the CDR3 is TGTGCCTGGAGTGACTTTCGGAAGCAGTACTTC.

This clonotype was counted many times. This chain's CDR3 is CASRETGGESGYTF. The CDR3 coding sequence is TGTGCCAGCAGGGAAACAGGGGGCGAGTCTGGCTACACCTTC. The genes are TRBV13 and TRBJ1-2; 9 bases line up with TRBD1. The CDR3 has 14 amino acids. Germline lookup yields CDR1 PRHDT and CDR2 FYEKMQ (reference sequence). Trimming at V came to 6 bases and at J to 7 bases, leaving 9 bases not matched to a gene.